These 20 T cell receptor beta chains were sequenced from one sample in a study of early T cells in non-severe SARS-CoV-2 infection. TCRdb used MiXCR to reprocess the 5' RACE reads, holding one entry per CDR3 protein. The sample consists of 100,000 to 150,000 distinct CDR3 sequences, approximately 15% of them appearing once. Sequencing was done on a sample of whole blood. All receptors come from an adult who was a healthcare worker with PCR-confirmed SARS-CoV-2 infection or an uninfected control (not recorded which).

This clonotype has ten or more counts. The chain uses TRBV27 and TRBJ1-1; TRBD1 aligns across 8 bases. This CDR3 spans 16 amino acids. From germline, CDR1 is MNHEY and CDR2 SMNVEV (reference sequence). Trimming cost V 5 bases and J 3 bases; bases outside gene matches: 11. The CDR3 nucleotides read TGTGCCAGCAGTATGAGACAGGGGACGCAGTACACTGAAGCTTTCTTT. Translating it yields CASSMRQGTQYTEAFF.

The chain joins TRBV6-1 to TRBJ2-7; D might be TRBD1 (5 bases). Per germline, CDR1 MNHNS and CDR2 SASEGT. The length of the CDR3 is 13 residues. V was trimmed by 2 bases and J by 3 bases, leaving 8 bases between them. Written as DNA, the CDR3 is TGTGCCAGCAGTGAATGGACACTCTACGAGCAGTACTTC. It is translated as CASSEWTLYEQYF.

The rearrangement links TRBV29-1 to TRBJ1-3; a possible D gene is TRBD1 (6 bases). Germline CDR1 reads SQVTM; CDR2 reads ANQGSEA. The CDR3 totals 13 residues. Trimming pared 5 bases from V and 4 bases from J, leaving 12 bases between. Here the CDR3 reads CSVLQGAGNTIYF. The DNA for the CDR3 is TGCAGCGTTCTACAGGGAGCGGGAAACACCATATATTTT.

This chain uses TRBV3-1 with TRBJ2-1; 11 bases align to TRBD2. V shed 4 bases, J shed 9 bases, and the junction held 8 bases outside the gene matches. This CDR3 comprises 15 residues. Germline CDR1 reads LGHDT; CDR2 reads YNNKEL (reference sequence). The CDR3 sequence is CASSRLDSGGVEQFF. Written as DNA, the CDR3 is TGTGCCAGCAGCCGACTCGATAGCGGGGGGGTTGAGCAGTTCTTC.

This clonotype showed up just a few times. V usage is TRBV12-3 or TRBV12-4 and J usage is TRBJ2-2; D possibly corresponds to TRBD1 (8 bases). CDR3 length: 14 residues. The V gene lost 10 bases and the J gene lost 2 bases, with 14 bases spanning the gap. As DNA, the CDR3 is TGTGCCAATAACAGGGGGGGTAACACCGGGGAGCTGTTTTTT. Amino acids: CANNRGGNTGELFF.

This clonotype was seen a few times. The chain links TRBV4-2 to TRBJ2-7; no clear D. Germline V gives CDR1 LGHNA, CDR2 YNFKEQ. This CDR3 spans 13 amino acids. V shed 4 bases and J shed 5 bases, with 12 bases lying between them. The CDR3 reads CASSLDPGHEQYF. The CDR3 region has the DNA TGTGCCAGCAGCCTGGATCCGGGTCACGAGCAGTACTTC.

V usage is TRBV10-3 and J usage is TRBJ2-1; D perhaps matches TRBD2 (7 bases). The ends were cut back, 8 bases at V and 9 bases at J, with 11 bases in the middle. The germline gives CDR1 ENHRY, CDR2 SYGVKD. The CDR3 is 11 amino acids. In nucleotides, the CDR3 is TGTGCCATCGGGGGGGCCGGTGAGCAGTTCTTC. It codes for CAIGGAGEQFF.

The V call is TRBV19, the J call TRBJ2-7; TRBD1 might be the D (6 bases). Germline CDR1 LNHDA, CDR2 SQIVND (reference sequence). Trimming pared 5 bases from V and 3 bases from J, leaving 17 bases between. The CDR3 covers 15 residues. This CDR3 is CASSEVLDSSYEQYF. CDR3 coding DNA: TGTGCCAGTAGTGAGGTTTTGGACAGCAGCTACGAGCAGTACTTC.

There are many counts of this clonotype. The chain has TRBV6-6 and TRBJ1-5; D perhaps matches TRBD1 (5 bases). The CDR3 loop spans 15 amino acids. CDR1 is MNHNY and CDR2 is SVGAGI in the germline V gene (reference sequence). Trimming removed 4 bases from V and 1 base from J, with 11 bases in between. Here the CDR3 DNA reads TGTGCCAGCAGTTGGGGCCGAGGGAGCAATCAGCCCCAGCATTTT. Protein: CASSWGRGSNQPQHF.

This chain joins TRBV6-6 and TRBJ2-2; 14 nucleotides agree with TRBD2. From germline, CDR1 is MNHNY and CDR2 SVGAGI (reference sequence). The CDR3 sequence is 16 residues long. Unmatched junction bases numbered 7, after V lost 9 bases and J lost 4 bases. This chain's CDR3 is CASTGTSGGSTGELFF. In nucleotides, the CDR3 is TGTGCCAGTACCGGGACTAGCGGGGGTAGCACCGGGGAGCTGTTTTTT.

A remark on this clonotype: Since a much larger clone is just one base distant, this may be a read error. The V gene is TRBV7-9, the J gene TRBJ2-6; D call uncertain. Germline V gene data show CDR1 as SEHNR and CDR2 as FQNEAQ (reference sequence). Deletions cut 4 bases from V and 1 base from J, with 5 bases between. The CDR3 runs 14 residues. This CDR3 is CASSSESGANVLTF. The CDR3 region has the DNA TGTGCCAGCAGCTCCGAATCTGGGGCCAACGTCCTGACTTTC.

This rearrangement joins TRBV18 to TRBJ1-6; weak D call: TRBD1 (6 bases). The CDR3 runs 15 residues. Germline CDR1 is KGHSH and CDR2 is LQKENI. V gave up 5 bases and J gave up 10 bases, with 18 bases separating them. CDR3 DNA sequence: TGTGCCAGCTCAACTCGGACAGCAAAGGAATCACCCCTCCACTTT. Protein: CASSTRTAKESPLHF.

This clonotype showed up just a few times. The chain is built from TRBV6-1 and TRBJ2-2; D call uncertain. This CDR3 is 14 amino acids long. In germline, CDR1 is MNHNS, CDR2 SASEGT. The V end lost 5 bases, the J end lost 5 bases, and 12 bases lay between the germline ends. CDR3 amino acids: CASSSLSGTGELFF. The CDR3, as DNA: TGTGCCAGCAGTAGCCTCTCTGGTACCGGGGAGCTGTTTTTT.

This clonotype was seen more than once but under ten times. J is TRBJ1-5 and V is TRBV2; 11 nucleotides agree with TRBD1. There are 16 residues in the CDR3. Trimming at V came to 8 bases and at J to 2 bases, leaving 8 bases not matched to a gene. CDR1 and CDR2 from the germline V gene are SNHLY and FYNNEI. CDR3 DNA: TGTGCCAGCCAGGGACAGGGGGGTATTCGCAATCAGCCCCAGCATTTT. Amino acids: CASQGQGGIRNQPQHF.

This clonotype has a count of ten or more. The chain couples TRBV10-2 to TRBJ2-3; D is unclear. Germline V gene sequence: CDR1 WSHSY, CDR2 SAAADI. CDR3 size: 13 residues. The V end was cut by 7 bases, the J end by 0 bases, with 8 bases between. The CDR3 sequence is CASKEASTDTQYF. The CDR3 region has the DNA TGCGCCAGCAAGGAAGCTAGCACAGATACGCAGTATTTT.

This clonotype was observed at least ten times. The V and J genes are TRBV5-1 and TRBJ2-1; 9 nucleotides line up with TRBD1. The CDR3 covers 15 residues. Germline CDR1 and CDR2: SGHRS and YFSETQ. V was pared by 4 bases and J by 1 base, with 3 bases of the junction left unmatched. Here the CDR3 DNA reads TGCGCCAGCAGCATGACAGGGGGTTCCTACAATGAGCAGTTCTTC. This sequence encodes CASSMTGGSYNEQFF. Combining the CDR3 with reference TRBV5-1 and TRBJ2-1 gives the whole variable domain KAGVTQTPRYLIKTRGQQVTLSCSPISGHRSVSWYQQTPGQGLQFLFEYFSETQRNKGNFPGRFSGRQFSNSRSEMNVSTLELGDSALYLCASSMTGGSYNEQFFGPGTRLTVL.

This rearrangement joins TRBV21-1 to TRBJ1-5. TRBV21-1 is given as a pseudogene. The length of the CDR3 is 15 residues. The CDR3 spells CARSKLLGDDQPQHF. CDR3 DNA: TGTGCCAGAAGCAAACTCTTAGGTGACGATCAGCCCCAGCATTTT.

The genes are TRBV28 and TRBJ2-1, with TRBD2 as a possible D gene (5 bases). Trimming removed 8 bases at V and 8 bases at J, with 22 bases between. The CDR3 runs 15 residues. The germline V gene has CDR1 MDHEN and CDR2 SYDVKM. Here the CDR3 reads CASLSGSLTSDEQFF. The CDR3 DNA reads as TGTGCCAGCCTCTCGGGGAGCTTGACGAGCGATGAGCAGTTCTTC.

This clonotype was observed many times. This rearrangement joins TRBV12-3 or TRBV12-4 to TRBJ2-6, with unresolved D. This CDR3 has 16 residues. With 3 bases removed from V and 0 bases from J, the gap between germline ends came to 9 bases. CDR3 in DNA: TGTGCCAGCAGTTTCTTGTACCACTCTGGGGCCAACGTCCTGACTTTC. It codes for CASSFLYHSGANVLTF.

The rearrangement uses TRBV12-3 or TRBV12-4 and TRBJ2-5; unclear D gene. The CDR3 runs 14 residues. The V end lost 3 bases, the J end lost 3 bases, and 11 bases lay between the germline ends. CDR3 sequence (DNA): TGTGCCAGCAGTTTGGTCCCAATAAAAGAGACCCAGTACTTC. Its translation: CASSLVPIKETQYF.